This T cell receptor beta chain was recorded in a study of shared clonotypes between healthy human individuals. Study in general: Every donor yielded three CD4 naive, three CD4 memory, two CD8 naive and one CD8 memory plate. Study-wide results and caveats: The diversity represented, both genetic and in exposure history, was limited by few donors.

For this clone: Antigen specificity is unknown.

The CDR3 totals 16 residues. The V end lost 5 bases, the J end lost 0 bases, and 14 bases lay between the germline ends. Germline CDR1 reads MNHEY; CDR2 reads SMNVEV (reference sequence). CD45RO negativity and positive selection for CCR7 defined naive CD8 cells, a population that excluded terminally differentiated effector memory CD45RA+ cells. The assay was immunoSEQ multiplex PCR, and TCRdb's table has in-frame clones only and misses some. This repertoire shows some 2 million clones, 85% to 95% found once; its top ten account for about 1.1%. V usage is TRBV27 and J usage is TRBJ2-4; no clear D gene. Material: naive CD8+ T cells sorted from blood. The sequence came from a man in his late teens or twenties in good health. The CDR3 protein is CASSQDVDVAKNIQYF. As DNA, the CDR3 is TGTGCCAGCAGTCAAGATGTGGATGTAGCCAAAAACATTCAGTACTTC.